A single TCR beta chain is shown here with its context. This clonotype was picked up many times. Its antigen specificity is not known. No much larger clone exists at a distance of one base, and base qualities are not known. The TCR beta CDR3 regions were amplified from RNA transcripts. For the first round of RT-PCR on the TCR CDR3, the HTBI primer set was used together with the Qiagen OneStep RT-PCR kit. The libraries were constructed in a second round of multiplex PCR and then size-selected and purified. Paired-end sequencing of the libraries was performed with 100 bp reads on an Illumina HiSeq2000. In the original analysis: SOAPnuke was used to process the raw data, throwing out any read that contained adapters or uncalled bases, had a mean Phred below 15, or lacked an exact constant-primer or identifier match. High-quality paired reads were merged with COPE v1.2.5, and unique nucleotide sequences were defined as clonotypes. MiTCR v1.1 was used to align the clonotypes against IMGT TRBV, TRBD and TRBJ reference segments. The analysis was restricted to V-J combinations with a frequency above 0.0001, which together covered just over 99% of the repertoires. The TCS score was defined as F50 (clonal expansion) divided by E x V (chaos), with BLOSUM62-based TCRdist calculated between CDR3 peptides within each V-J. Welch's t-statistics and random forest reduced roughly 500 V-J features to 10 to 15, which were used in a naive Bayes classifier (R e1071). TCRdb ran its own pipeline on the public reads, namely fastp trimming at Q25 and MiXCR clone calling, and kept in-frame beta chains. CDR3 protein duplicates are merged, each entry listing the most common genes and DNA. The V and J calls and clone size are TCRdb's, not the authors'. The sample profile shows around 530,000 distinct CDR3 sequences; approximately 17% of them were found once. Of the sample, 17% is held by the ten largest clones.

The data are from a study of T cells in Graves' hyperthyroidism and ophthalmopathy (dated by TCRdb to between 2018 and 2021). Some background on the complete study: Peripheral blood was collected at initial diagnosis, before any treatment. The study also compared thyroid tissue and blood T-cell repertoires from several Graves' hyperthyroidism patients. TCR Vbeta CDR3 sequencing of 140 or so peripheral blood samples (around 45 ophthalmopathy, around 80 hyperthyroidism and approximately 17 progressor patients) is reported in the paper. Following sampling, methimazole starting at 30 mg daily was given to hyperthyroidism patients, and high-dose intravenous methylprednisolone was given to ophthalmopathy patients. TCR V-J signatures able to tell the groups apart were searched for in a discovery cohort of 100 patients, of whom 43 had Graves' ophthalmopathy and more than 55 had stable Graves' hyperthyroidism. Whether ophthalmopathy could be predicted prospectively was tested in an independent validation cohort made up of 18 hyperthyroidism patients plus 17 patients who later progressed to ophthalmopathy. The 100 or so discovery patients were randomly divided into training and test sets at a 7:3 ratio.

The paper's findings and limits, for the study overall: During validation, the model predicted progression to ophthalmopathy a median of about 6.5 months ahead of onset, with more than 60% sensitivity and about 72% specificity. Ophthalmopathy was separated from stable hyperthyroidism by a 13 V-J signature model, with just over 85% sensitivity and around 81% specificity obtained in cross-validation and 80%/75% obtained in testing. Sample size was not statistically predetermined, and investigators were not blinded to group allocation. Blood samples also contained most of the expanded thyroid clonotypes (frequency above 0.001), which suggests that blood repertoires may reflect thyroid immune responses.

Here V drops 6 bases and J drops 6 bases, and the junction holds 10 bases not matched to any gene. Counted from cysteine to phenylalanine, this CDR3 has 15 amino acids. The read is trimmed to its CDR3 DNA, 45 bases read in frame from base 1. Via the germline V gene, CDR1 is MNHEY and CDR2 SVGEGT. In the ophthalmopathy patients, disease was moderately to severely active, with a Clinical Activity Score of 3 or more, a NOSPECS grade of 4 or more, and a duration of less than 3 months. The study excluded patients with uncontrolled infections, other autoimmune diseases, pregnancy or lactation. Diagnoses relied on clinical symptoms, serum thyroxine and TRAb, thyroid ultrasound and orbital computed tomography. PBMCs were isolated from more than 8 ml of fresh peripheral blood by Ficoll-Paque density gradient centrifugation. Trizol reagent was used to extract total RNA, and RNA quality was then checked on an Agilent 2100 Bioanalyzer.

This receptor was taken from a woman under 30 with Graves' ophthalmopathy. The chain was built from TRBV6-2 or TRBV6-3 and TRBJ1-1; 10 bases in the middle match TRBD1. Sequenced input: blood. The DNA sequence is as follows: TGTGCCAGCAGGGAGCCGGGACAGGGGTCCGCTGAAGCTTTCTTT. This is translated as CASREPGQGSAEAFF.